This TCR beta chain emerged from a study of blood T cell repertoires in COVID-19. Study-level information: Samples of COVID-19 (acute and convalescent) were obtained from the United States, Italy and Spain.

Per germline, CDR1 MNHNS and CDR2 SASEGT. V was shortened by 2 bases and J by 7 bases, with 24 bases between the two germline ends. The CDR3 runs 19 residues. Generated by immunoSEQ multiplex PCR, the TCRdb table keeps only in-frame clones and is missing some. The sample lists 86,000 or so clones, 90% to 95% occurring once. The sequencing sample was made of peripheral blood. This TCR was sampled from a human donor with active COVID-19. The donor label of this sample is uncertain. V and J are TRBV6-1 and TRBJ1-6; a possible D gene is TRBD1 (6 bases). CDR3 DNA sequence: TGTGCCAGCAGTGAACTGGGCATTACGGGGGGGGGCGTAAATTCACCCCTCCACTTT. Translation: CASSELGITGGGVNSPLHF.